This TCR beta chain was observed in a study of cytomegalovirus exposure and HLA in healthy donors. Study-wide context: A preliminary data release comprised roughly 85 million unique TCRs obtained from HLA-typed donors. The study's findings and limits: In a later analysis, productive TCRs from donors in an Asian-associated ancestry cluster reportedly carried fewer N-insertions than the cohort mean.

Germline V lookup: CDR1 SGHTA, CDR2 FQGNSA. The CDR3 is made up of 15 amino acids. V shed 5 bases, J shed 7 bases, and the junction held 5 bases outside the gene matches. The PCR had 60 Vbeta and 13 Jbeta primers. Sequenced by immunoSEQ multiplex PCR; TCRdb stores in-frame clones only, minus some. This table holds about 160,000 clones, roughly 85% found once. Remarks on this clone: Its cognate antigen is unknown.

J is TRBJ2-1 and V is TRBV7-2; TRBD2 agrees at 13 bases. Sequenced material: PBMCs. This clonotype originated in a man aged 18 to 30 in good health and CMV-seropositive. The CDR3 DNA reads as TGTGCCAGCAGCCAAACTAGCGGGGGGGCTAATGAGCAGTTCTTC. Encoded protein: CASSQTSGGANEQFF.